This passage covers 22 T cell receptor beta chains from one sample sequenced in a study of shared clonotypes between healthy human individuals. Terminally differentiated effector memory CD45RA+ cells were left out of the naive CD8 fraction, which was CD45RO-negative and positively selected for CCR7. The data were produced by immunoSEQ multiplex PCR, yet TCRdb's version contains in-frame clones alone and is incomplete. The sample yields approximately 720,000 clones, approximately 90% seen once. Sequences were obtained from naive CD8+ T cells sorted from blood. The receptor set was obtained from a man aged 25-40 years in good health.

The gene calls are TRBV6-1 and TRBJ2-7; D possibly corresponds to TRBD1 (5 bases). CDR3 length: 11 residues. Germline lookup yields CDR1 MNHNS and CDR2 SASEGT. Trimming stripped 8 bases from V and 7 bases from J, with 12 bases between. The CDR3, as DNA: TGTGCCAGCCATCGACAGCAAGAGCAGTACTTC. As protein: CASHRQQEQYF.

The chain carries TRBV15 and TRBJ2-7, with a weak D call TRBD1 (6 bases). Trimming took off 2 bases at V and 7 bases at J, with 12 bases between the two ends. This CDR3 has 13 residues. Germline V lookup: CDR1 LNHNV, CDR2 YYDKDF (reference sequence). The CDR3 coding sequence is TGTGCCACCAGCAGATACAGGGCTAGGGAGCAGTACTTC. It is translated as CATSRYRAREQYF.

The chain links TRBV12-5 to TRBJ2-3; weak D call: TRBD2 (5 bases). The germline gives CDR1 LGHNT, CDR2 FRNRAP. V lost 6 bases and J 1 base, leaving 11 bases between the germline ends. The CDR3 is 14 amino acids. The chain's CDR3 is CASGKERGTDTQYF. The CDR3 DNA reads as TGTGCTAGTGGGAAAGAGAGGGGCACAGATACGCAGTATTTT.

The chain recombines TRBV10-1 with TRBJ2-2; 7 nucleotides line up with TRBD1. CDR1 and CDR2 from the germline V gene are WNHNN and SYGVQD (reference sequence). The trim removed 2 bases at V and 6 bases at J, leaving 3 bases unmatched. The CDR3 length is 14 residues. The CDR3 nucleotides read TGCGCCAGCAGTGAGACCCAGGGGGCCGGGGAGCTGTTTTTT. Translating it yields CASSETQGAGELFF.

J is TRBJ1-4 and V is TRBV7-9; possible D gene TRBD1, 6 bases. The CDR3 extends over 16 amino acids. Trimming took off 4 bases at V and 6 bases at J, with 18 bases between the two ends. CDR1 and CDR2 from the germline V gene are SEHNR and FQNEAQ (reference sequence). CDR3 sequence (DNA): TGTGCCAGCAGCTCGGGAGAGGGGGAGAAGGATGAAAAACTGTTTTTT. Protein product: CASSSGEGEKDEKLFF. Variable domain in full (rest from reference TRBV7-9 and TRBJ1-4): DTGVSQNPRHKITKRGQNVTFRCDPISEHNRLYWYRQTLGQGPEFLTYFQNEAQLEKSRLLSDRFSAERPKGSFSTLEIQRTEQGDSAMYLCASSSGEGEKDEKLFFGSGTQLSVL.

For this clone: This may stem from a read error, because a much larger clone lies one nucleotide away. The same CDR3 is also encoded by other DNA sequences in this sample. CDR3 amino acids: CASSSFYEQYF. DNA of the CDR3: TGTGCCAGCAGTTCTTTCTACGAGCAGTACTTC. The V and J genes are TRBV28 and TRBJ2-7; D unclear. Per germline, CDR1 MDHEN and CDR2 SYDVKM. The CDR3 loop spans 11 amino acids. The V end lost 4 bases, the J end lost 3 bases, and 4 bases lay between the germline ends.

The rearrangement links TRBV13 to TRBJ2-7, with no clear D. CDR1 and CDR2 (germline): PRHDT, FYEKMQ (reference sequence). The CDR3 consists of 13 residues. Trimming took 5 bases from V and 2 from J, leaving 10 bases between them. As DNA, the CDR3 is TGTGCCAGCAGCGGGATCCCTACCTACGAGCAGTACTTC. It yields the protein CASSGIPTYEQYF.

The rearrangement joins TRBV27 to TRBJ1-2; D is ambiguous. Per germline, CDR1 MNHEY and CDR2 SMNVEV (reference sequence). Trimming took 5 bases from V and 0 from J, leaving 19 bases between them. CDR3 size: 17 residues. This chain's CDR3 is CASSPLLVGPANYGYTF. CDR3 coding DNA: TGTGCCAGCAGTCCACTCCTCGTGGGCCCAGCTAACTATGGCTACACCTTC.

The genes are TRBV6-6 and TRBJ2-7, with D possibly TRBD1 on 5 matching bases. CDR1 is MNHNY, CDR2 SVGAGI, per germline (reference sequence). V lost 0 bases and J 3 bases, leaving 12 bases between the germline ends. The CDR3 is made up of 15 amino acids. Here the CDR3 reads CASSYSTQGLYEQYF. The CDR3 DNA reads TGTGCCAGCAGTTACTCGACTCAGGGCCTCTACGAGCAGTACTTC.

The chain has TRBV11-2 and TRBJ2-2; 12 bases agree with TRBD2. Germline V gene lookup returns CDR1 SGHAT and CDR2 FQNNGV. This CDR3 is built from 16 residues. The J segment lost 3 bases and the V segment lost 5 bases, leaving 4 bases of the junction unmatched. Here the CDR3 reads CASSLLAGGHTGELFF. In nucleotides, the CDR3 is TGTGCCAGCAGCCTTCTAGCGGGAGGGCACACCGGGGAGCTGTTTTTT.

V and J are TRBV7-9 and TRBJ2-7; possibly TRBD1 for D (5 bases). Germline loops: CDR1 SEHNR, CDR2 FQNEAQ (reference sequence). V lost 6 bases, J lost 9 bases, and 18 bases lay in between. This CDR3 contains 13 residues. CDR3 nucleotides: TGTGCCAGCAGTCCCGGTGGGGCTGCGCGGCAGTACTTC. It is translated as CASSPGGAARQYF.

The chain carries TRBV5-1 and TRBJ1-5, with D uncertain. CDR3 size: 15 residues. The V and J ends lost 0 bases and 0 bases respectively, with 7 bases between them. CDR1 and CDR2 from the germline V gene are SGHRS and YFSETQ. DNA for the CDR3: TGCGCCAGCAGCTTGGGGGAGATTAGCAATCAGCCCCAGCATTTT. Residues: CASSLGEISNQPQHF. The complete variable domain, with remaining parts taken from reference TRBV5-1 and TRBJ1-5, reads KAGVTQTPRYLIKTRGQQVTLSCSPISGHRSVSWYQQTPGQGLQFLFEYFSETQRNKGNFPGRFSGRQFSNSRSEMNVSTLELGDSALYLCASSLGEISNQPQHFGDGTRLSIL.

This chain's CDR3 is CASSHQGAIEKLFF. DNA of the CDR3: TGCGCCAGCAGCCACCAGGGGGCGATTGAAAAACTGTTTTTT. The rearrangement links TRBV4-1 to TRBJ1-4, with 8 bases matching TRBD1. Losses at the gene ends were 3 bases for V and 7 bases for J; bases not matched to a gene: 4. The CDR3 spans 14 residues. From germline, CDR1 is MGHRA and CDR2 YSYEKL.

The J gene is TRBJ2-1, the V gene TRBV7-9; no definite D call. The CDR3 loop spans 15 amino acids. CDR1 and CDR2 from the germline V gene are SEHNR and FQNEAQ (reference sequence). The V gene lost 4 bases and the J gene lost 0 bases, with 10 bases spanning the gap. CDR3 DNA: TGTGCCAGCAGCTCCCGGAAGAGCTCCTACAATGAGCAGTTCTTC. It codes for CASSSRKSSYNEQFF.

The chain links TRBV7-3 to TRBJ2-2, with 8 nucleotides matching TRBD2. The length of the CDR3 is 20 residues. Germline V gene lookup returns CDR1 SGHTA and CDR2 FQGTGA. J was trimmed by 3 bases and V by 4 bases; bases with no gene match: 19. The CDR3 loop reads CASSSLAGPSGRGDTGELFF. For the CDR3, the DNA is TGTGCCAGCAGCTCACTTGCTGGTCCTAGCGGGCGAGGGGACACCGGGGAGCTGTTTTTT.

This clone appeared a single time. This sequence joins TRBV19 and TRBJ2-2, with 7 bases fitting TRBD1. There are 13 residues in the CDR3. V shed 8 bases and J 4 bases; nucleotides not matched to a gene: 4. Germline V gives CDR1 LNHDA, CDR2 SQIVND (reference sequence). CDR3 in amino acids: CASRTGVTGELFF. CDR3 DNA sequence: TGTGCCAGTCGGACAGGCGTCACCGGGGAGCTGTTTTTT.

The chain couples TRBV7-2 to TRBJ2-7; D ambiguous. The CDR3 totals 13 residues. Between the trimmed V and J ends, which lost 5 bases and 2 bases, there was a span of 10 bases. Germline V CDR1 and CDR2: SGHTA, FQGNSA. The CDR3 is CASSTLGAYEQYF. The CDR3 region has the DNA TGTGCCAGCAGCACGCTTGGGGCCTACGAGCAGTACTTC.

J is TRBJ2-1 and V is TRBV15; D possibly corresponds to TRBD2 (6 bases). V lost 1 base and J lost 1, with 8 bases in between. CDR3 size: 15 residues. Germline V CDR1 and CDR2: LNHNV, YYDKDF (reference sequence). CDR3 in amino acids: CATSRVGSSYNEQFF. Written as DNA, the CDR3 is TGTGCCACCAGCAGAGTCGGGAGTTCCTACAATGAGCAGTTCTTC.

This chain links TRBV7-2 with TRBJ1-2, with D possibly matching TRBD1 (5 bases). The CDR3 is 13 amino acids. V dropped 2 bases and J dropped 8 bases, with 12 bases sitting between them. CDR1 and CDR2 (germline): SGHTA, FQGNSA. The CDR3 loop is CASSLLGARGYTF. DNA of the CDR3: TGTGCCAGCAGCTTATTAGGGGCGCGAGGCTACACCTTC.

The chain carries TRBV28 and TRBJ2-3; 7 bases are a match to TRBD2. The CDR3 runs 15 residues. CDR1 is MDHEN, CDR2 SYDVKM, per germline. J lost 4 bases, V lost 7 bases, and 11 bases had no gene match. The DNA of the CDR3 is TGTGCCAGCACCATGGGGGGGAGTGGGGCAGATACGCAGTATTTT. Amino acids: CASTMGGSGADTQYF.

The chain has TRBV15 and TRBJ2-1; D uncertain. The CDR3 has 18 residues. Trimming took off 5 bases at V and 4 bases at J, with 24 bases between the two ends. Germline V gene data show CDR1 as LNHNV and CDR2 as YYDKDF (reference sequence). The DNA for the CDR3 is TGTGCCACCAGCGCCCACGCTCCCGGGCCCTTGGTTTACAATGAGCAGTTCTTC. Its protein is CATSAHAPGPLVYNEQFF.

The chain links TRBV7-8 to TRBJ1-4; 7 bases align to TRBD1. The V gene's germline CDR1 is SGHVS and CDR2 FQNEAQ. This CDR3 contains 16 residues. The V segment lost 4 bases and the J segment 7 bases; nucleotides outside the gene matches: 12. The CDR3 DNA follows: TGTGCCAGCAGCTACTTGGTGACAGGGTTGACTGAAAAACTGTTTTTT. Translated, it gives CASSYLVTGLTEKLFF.